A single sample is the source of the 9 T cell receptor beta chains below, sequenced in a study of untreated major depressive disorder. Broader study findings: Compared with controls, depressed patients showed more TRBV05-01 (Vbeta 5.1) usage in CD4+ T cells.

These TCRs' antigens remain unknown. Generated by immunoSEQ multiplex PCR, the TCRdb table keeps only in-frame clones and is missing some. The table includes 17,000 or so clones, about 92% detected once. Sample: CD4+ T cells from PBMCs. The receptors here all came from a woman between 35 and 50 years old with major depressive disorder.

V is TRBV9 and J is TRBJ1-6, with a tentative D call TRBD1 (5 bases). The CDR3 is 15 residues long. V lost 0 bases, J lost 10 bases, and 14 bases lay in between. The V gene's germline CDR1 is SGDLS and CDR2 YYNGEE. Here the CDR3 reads CASSVDQGAGSPLHF. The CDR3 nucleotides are TGTGCCAGCAGCGTAGACCAGGGTGCGGGGTCACCCCTCCACTTT.

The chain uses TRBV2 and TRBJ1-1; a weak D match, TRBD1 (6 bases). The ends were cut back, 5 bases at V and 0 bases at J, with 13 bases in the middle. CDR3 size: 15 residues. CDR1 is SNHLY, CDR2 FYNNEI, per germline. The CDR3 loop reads CASSPEQGMNTEAFF. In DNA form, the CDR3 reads TGTGCCAGCAGTCCTGAACAGGGCATGAACACTGAAGCTTTCTTT.

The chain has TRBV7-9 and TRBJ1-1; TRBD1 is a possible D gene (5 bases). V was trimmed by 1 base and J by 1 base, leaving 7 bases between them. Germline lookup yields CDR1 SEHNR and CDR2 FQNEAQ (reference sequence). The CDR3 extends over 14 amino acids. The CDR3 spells CASSLDQGNTEAFF. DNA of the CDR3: TGTGCCAGCAGCTTAGATCAGGGGAACACTGAAGCTTTCTTT.

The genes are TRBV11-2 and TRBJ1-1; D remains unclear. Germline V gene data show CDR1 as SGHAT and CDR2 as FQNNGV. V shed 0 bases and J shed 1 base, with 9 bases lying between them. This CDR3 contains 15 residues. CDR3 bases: TGTGCCAGCAGCTTAGATCCCGCTGGGAACACTGAAGCTTTCTTT. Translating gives CASSLDPAGNTEAFF. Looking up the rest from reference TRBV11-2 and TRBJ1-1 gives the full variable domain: EAGVAQSPRYKIIEKRQSVAFWCNPISGHATLYWYQQILGQGPKLLIQFQNNGVVDDSQLPKDRFSAERLKGVDSTLKIQPAKLEDSAVYLCASSLDPAGNTEAFFGQGTRLTVV.

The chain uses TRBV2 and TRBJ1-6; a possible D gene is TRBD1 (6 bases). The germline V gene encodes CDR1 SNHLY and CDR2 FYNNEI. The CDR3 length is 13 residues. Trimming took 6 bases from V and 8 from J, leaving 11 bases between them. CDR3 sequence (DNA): TGTGCCAGCAGCACTTACAGGGATTCACCCCTCCACTTT. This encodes CASSTYRDSPLHF.

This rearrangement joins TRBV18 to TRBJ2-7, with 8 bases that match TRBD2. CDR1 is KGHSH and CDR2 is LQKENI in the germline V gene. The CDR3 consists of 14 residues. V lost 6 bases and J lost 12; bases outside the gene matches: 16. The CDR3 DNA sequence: TGTGCCAGCTCGCCCCAACGGGCGGGGGGTACCTGGTACTTC. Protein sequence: CASSPQRAGGTWYF.

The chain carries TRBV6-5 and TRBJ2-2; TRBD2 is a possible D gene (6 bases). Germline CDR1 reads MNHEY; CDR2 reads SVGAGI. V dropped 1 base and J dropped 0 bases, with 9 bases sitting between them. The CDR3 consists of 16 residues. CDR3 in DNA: TGTGCCAGCAGTTACTTTCCGGGAGCGAACACCGGGGAGCTGTTTTTT. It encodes CASSYFPGANTGELFF.

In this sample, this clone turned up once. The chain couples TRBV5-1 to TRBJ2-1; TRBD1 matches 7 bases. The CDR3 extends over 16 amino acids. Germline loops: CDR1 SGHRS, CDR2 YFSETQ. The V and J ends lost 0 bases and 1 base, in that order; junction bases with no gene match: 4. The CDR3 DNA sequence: TGCGCCAGCAGCTTGGAGGGGGCCCAATCCTACAATGAGCAGTTCTTC. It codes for CASSLEGAQSYNEQFF. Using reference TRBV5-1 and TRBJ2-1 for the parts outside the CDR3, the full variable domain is KAGVTQTPRYLIKTRGQQVTLSCSPISGHRSVSWYQQTPGQGLQFLFEYFSETQRNKGNFPGRFSGRQFSNSRSEMNVSTLELGDSALYLCASSLEGAQSYNEQFFGPGTRLTVL.

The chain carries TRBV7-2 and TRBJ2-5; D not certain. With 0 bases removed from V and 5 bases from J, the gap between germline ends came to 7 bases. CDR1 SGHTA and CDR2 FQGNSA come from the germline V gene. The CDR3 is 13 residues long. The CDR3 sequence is CASSLAVRETQYF. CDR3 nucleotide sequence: TGTGCCAGCAGCTTAGCGGTCCGCGAGACCCAGTACTTC.